The TCR beta chain under discussion was sequenced for a study of blood T cell repertoires in COVID-19 (dated by TCRdb to the early 2020s). Study-level background: Samples from collaborators originated in the United States, Italy and Spain and spanned both the acute and convalescent phases of COVID-19. The material from the prospective study consisted of cDNA or gDNA derived from T cells, B-cell-depleted T cells, or PBMCs. Subjects who had been exposed to COVID-19, were actively infected with it, or had recovered from it provided the deeply sampled blood TCRbeta repertoires that made up the dataset. The repertoires were released in a freely available public database intended as a resource for research on the immune response to SARS-CoV-2. Samples came from the ongoing ImmuneRACE study (first 160 participants) plus 1,254 subjects from 6 global collaborators. The sample metadata nearly always contained a de-identified subject ID, COVID-19 status, age in years and sex. Where HLA class I and class II types were available, the types were taken from metadata supplied by the sample provider, not from assay-based typing.

Including cysteine and phenylalanine, the CDR3 has 14 amino acids. The sequence is cut down to CDR3 DNA, 42 bases in frame from base 1. Via the germline V gene, CDR1 is LGHNA and CDR2 YSLEER. V is reduced by 1 base and J by 6 bases, leaving a spacing of 11 bases between them. Details on this clone: Its target antigen remains unknown. No per-base quality is available; no much larger clone lies one base away.

Overall study results and their limits: Clinical and demographic metadata were provided uncurated, with the amount varying by source and participant.

The immunoSEQ Assay, a bias-controlled multiplex PCR, was used to amplify TCRbeta CDR3 regions from genomic DNA. The source study handled its data this way. Within the assay, amplification of reference gene primers was used to estimate how many nucleated cells each sample contained. To quantify the absolute abundance of each unique TCRbeta CDR3 rearrangement, sequence reads were collapsed and filtered. For each sample, productive Simpson clonality was calculated as the square root of Simpson's diversity index over productive rearrangements. Not all clones reach the TCRdb copy of this immuneACCESS table, which keeps in-frame sequences only. Checked studies attribute under half of the gap to unresolved V genes and leave the rest unexplained. The V and J calls and clone size are taken from that table; D and trimming were inferred from the DNA. The table for this sample lists about 21,000 clones; 82% of them were counted only once. Of the sample, approximately 6.6% falls within the top ten clones.

Whole blood was collected in K2EDTA tubes by collaborating institutions according to the institutions' own protocols. For TCRbeta analysis, collaborators shipped samples as frozen whole blood, isolated PBMCs, or DNA extracted from either of those sample types. Sequences were obtained from peripheral blood. The clonotype comes from a human donor in a cohort sampled during active COVID-19. The sequence is built from TRBV4-3 and TRBJ2-3; no D gene call is confident. CDR3 sequence: CASSQVARLDTQYF. The DNA sequence is given as TGCGCCAGCAGCCAAGTGGCGCGGCTGGATACGCAGTATTTT.